This T cell receptor (beta chain) was recovered during a study of T cell responses to AZD1222 COVID-19 vaccine. Study outcomes and limitations: Among AZD1222 vaccinees, only 6 or 7 were seropositive at baseline. Possibly, clonal diversity was underestimated; donors were largely white British and included more females. Unmutated variant regions reportedly attract nearly half of all spike-specific TCRs.

CDR3 length: 15 amino acids. V was shortened by 3 bases and J by 0 bases, with 9 bases between the two germline ends. Germline values: CDR1 SGHAT, CDR2 FQNNGV. As for this clone: Antigen unknown.

Assay: immunoSEQ multiplex PCR; the TCRdb copy retains only in-frame clones and omits some. The table includes roughly 70,000 clones, about 91% detected once. This clonotype originated in an adult who received the AZD1222 COVID-19 vaccine. Specimen: peripheral blood, collected 28 days after the second AZD1222 dose. The chain couples TRBV11-2 to TRBJ1-3, with no clear D. The CDR3 here is CASSLWGSSGNTIYF. Here the CDR3 DNA reads TGTGCCAGCAGCTTGTGGGGTAGCTCTGGAAACACCATATATTTT.